The clone carrying this TCR beta chain was seen ten or more times. This sample was taken from a study of read filtering for tumor transcriptome and immune sequencing. Study background: After DNase treatment, RNA was made into whole-transcriptome libraries.

V was shortened by 8 bases and J by 2 bases, with 10 bases between the two germline ends. The CDR3 spans 13 residues. The germline V gene has CDR1 MDHEN and CDR2 SYDVKM. The library was built from approximately 400 ng RNA with molecular barcoded adaptors for alpha/delta and beta/gamma chains. One entry per CDR3 protein results from TCRdb running MiXCR on the reads. The table has about 86,000 distinct CDR3 sequences, about 12% seen once. The receptor's source is a donor at least 40 years old with multiple myeloma. The J gene is TRBJ2-1, the V gene TRBV28; D is undetermined. The material sequenced was a population of CD138-negative cells sorted from bone marrow. The CDR3 loop reads CASGQAAYNEQFF. CDR3 in DNA: TGTGCCAGCGGGCAGGCGGCCTACAATGAGCAGTTCTTC.